This T cell receptor (beta chain) was captured by sequencing in a study of PD-1 blockade in classical Hodgkin lymphoma. Sequenced by immunoSEQ multiplex PCR; TCRdb stores in-frame clones only, minus some. The top ten clones hold more than 0.7% of a sample with about 14,000 clones, about 86% of them seen once. Regarding time point: newly diagnosed, previously untreated cHL patient sample. Magnetic negative selection of thawed PBMCs was the method by which CD4+ T cells were purified. Germline V gives CDR1 MNHEY, CDR2 SMNVEV (reference sequence). The CDR3 runs to 13 residues. The V gene end was trimmed by 6 bases and the J gene end by 7 bases; junction bases not matched to a gene: 7.

The sample was CD4+ T cells from blood. This receptor was obtained from a human donor with classical Hodgkin lymphoma. The chain joins TRBV27 to TRBJ1-2; 8 nucleotides line up with TRBD1. The CDR3: CASRDAGGVGYTF. CDR3 nucleotide sequence: TGTGCCAGCAGAGACGCAGGGGGCGTTGGCTACACCTTC.